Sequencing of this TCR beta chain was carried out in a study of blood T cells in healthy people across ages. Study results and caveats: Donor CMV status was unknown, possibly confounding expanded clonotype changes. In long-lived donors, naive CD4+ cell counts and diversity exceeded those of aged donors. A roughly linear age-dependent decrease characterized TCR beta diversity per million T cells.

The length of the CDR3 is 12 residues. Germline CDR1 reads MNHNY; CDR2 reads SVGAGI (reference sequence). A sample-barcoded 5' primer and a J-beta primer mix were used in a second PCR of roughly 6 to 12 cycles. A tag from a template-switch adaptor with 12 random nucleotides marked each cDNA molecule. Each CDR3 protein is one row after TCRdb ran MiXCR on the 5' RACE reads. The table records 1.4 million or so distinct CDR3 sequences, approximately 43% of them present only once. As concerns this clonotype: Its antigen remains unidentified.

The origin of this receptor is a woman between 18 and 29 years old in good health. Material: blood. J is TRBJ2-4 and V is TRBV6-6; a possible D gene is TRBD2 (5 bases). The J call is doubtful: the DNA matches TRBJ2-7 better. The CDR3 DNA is TGTGCCAGCAGCGAAAAGAGGGCCGAGCAGTACTTC. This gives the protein CASSEKRAEQYF.